This TCR beta chain emerged from a study of blood T cell repertoires in COVID-19. Study overall: Acute and convalescent COVID-19 samples came from the United States, Italy and Spain. PBMCs, B-cell-depleted T cells, or T cells were the source of the cDNA or gDNA that made up the material.

Participant-reported clinical history was the basis for cohort assignment. This CDR3 spans 15 amino acids. CDR1 and CDR2 from the germline V gene are SQVTM and ANQGSEA. Under the authors' procedure: Reference gene primer amplification gave estimated nucleated cell counts. Profiled with immunoSEQ multiplex PCR; TCRdb holds only in-frame clones, not every one. Clone size and the V and J calls come from that table; the DNA yielded D and trimming. The sample has hundreds of thousands of clones, approximately 90% seen once. The specimen was PBMCs or T cells enriched from blood (not recorded which). The clonotype originates from a man between 18 and 29 years old who had recovered from COVID-19. This chain connects TRBV29-1 to TRBJ2-1; 8 bases align to TRBD2. In DNA, the CDR3 is TGCAGTACCGAGGCGGGAGCGGGGGTGGGAAATGAGCAGTTCTTC. Translated: CSTEAGAGVGNEQFF.